A single sample gave rise to the 32 T cell receptor beta chains below, sequenced in a study of blood T cell repertoires in COVID-19. This table comes from immunoSEQ multiplex PCR, and its TCRdb copy is limited to in-frame clones, with some not included. This table has roughly 71,000 clones, 70% to 90% appearing once. Material for sequencing was peripheral blood. Source of these receptors: a man aged 50 or older with acute or convalescent COVID-19.

The chain couples TRBV20-1 to TRBJ2-1; 8 positions match TRBD2. The CDR3 length is 14 residues. The junction had 8 bases not matched to a gene; V was cut back by 3 bases and J by 7 bases. CDR1 DFQATT and CDR2 SNEGSKA come from the germline V gene (reference sequence). CDR3 in amino acids: CSASPAGDGNEQFF. The CDR3 nucleotides read TGCAGTGCTAGTCCAGCGGGGGACGGGAATGAGCAGTTCTTC.

The chain couples TRBV19 to TRBJ2-5; 8 positions match TRBD1. Trimming removed 9 bases from V and 9 bases from J; junction bases left unmatched: 15. This CDR3 contains 14 residues. Germline values: CDR1 LNHDA, CDR2 SQIVND (reference sequence). The CDR3 spells CARPHNRGRPAQYF. CDR3 sequence (DNA): TGTGCCAGGCCACATAACAGGGGGAGACCGGCCCAGTACTTC.

The chain couples TRBV7-8 to TRBJ2-3, with a possible D match to TRBD1 (6 bases). Germline CDR1 and CDR2: SGHVS and FQNEAQ. The CDR3 is made up of 14 amino acids. The V end was cut by 4 bases, the J end by 5 bases, with 13 bases between. The CDR3 protein is CASSSRQEQDTQYF. DNA of the CDR3: TGTGCCAGCAGCTCACGACAGGAACAAGATACGCAGTATTTT.

The chain recombines TRBV5-1 with TRBJ2-3, with 8 positions matching TRBD2. Germline V gene sequence: CDR1 SGHRS, CDR2 YFSETQ. The CDR3 contains 16 residues. V lost 3 bases to trimming and J lost 0 bases; unmatched junction nucleotides: 6. In nucleotides, the CDR3 is TGCGCCAGCAGCTCCGAGCGGGGGAGTAGCACAGATACGCAGTATTTT. Translating gives CASSSERGSSTDTQYF. Drawing the rest from reference TRBV5-1 and TRBJ2-3, the complete variable domain is KAGVTQTPRYLIKTRGQQVTLSCSPISGHRSVSWYQQTPGQGLQFLFEYFSETQRNKGNFPGRFSGRQFSNSRSEMNVSTLELGDSALYLCASSSERGSSTDTQYFGPGTRLTVL.

This chain uses TRBV11-2 with TRBJ1-5; D is unclear. Trimming shortened V by 0 bases and J by 5 bases, and 8 bases separated the two germline ends. Per germline, CDR1 SGHAT and CDR2 FQNNGV. There are 14 residues in the CDR3. The CDR3 loop reads CASSLDAGDQPQHF. In DNA, the CDR3 is TGTGCCAGCAGCTTAGATGCCGGAGATCAGCCCCAGCATTTT. The whole variable domain, filled in from reference TRBV11-2 and TRBJ1-5, reads EAGVAQSPRYKIIEKRQSVAFWCNPISGHATLYWYQQILGQGPKLLIQFQNNGVVDDSQLPKDRFSAERLKGVDSTLKIQPAKLEDSAVYLCASSLDAGDQPQHFGDGTRLSIL.

This clone was counted once. The J gene is TRBJ2-6, the V gene TRBV30; D possibly corresponds to TRBD1 (5 bases). CDR1 and CDR2 (germline): GTSNPN, SVGIG (reference sequence). V lost 2 bases and J lost 0, with 11 bases in between. The CDR3 totals 16 residues. The CDR3 sequence is CAWSPDSTSGANVLTF. In DNA form, the CDR3 reads TGTGCCTGGAGTCCTGACAGTACCTCTGGGGCCAACGTCCTGACTTTC. Full variable domain (missing parts from reference TRBV30 and TRBJ2-6): SQTIHQWPATLVQPVGSPLSLECTVEGTSNPNLYWYRQAAGRGLQLLFYSVGIGQISSEVPQNLSASRPQDRQFILSSKKLLLSDSGFYLCAWSPDSTSGANVLTFGAGSRLTVL.

The V call is TRBV12-5, the J call TRBJ1-2, with a possible D match to TRBD1 (6 bases). CDR1 and CDR2 (germline): LGHNT, FRNRAP. The length of the CDR3 is 13 residues. V was trimmed by 6 bases and J by 8 bases, leaving 16 bases between them. The CDR3 spells CASGGRQVHGYTF. CDR3 in DNA: TGTGCTAGTGGGGGGAGACAGGTTCACGGCTACACCTTC.

V gene TRBV2 combines with J gene TRBJ2-5; D is perhaps TRBD1 (6 bases). This CDR3 has 13 amino acids. Germline V CDR1 and CDR2: SNHLY, FYNNEI. The ends were cut back, 4 bases at V and 3 bases at J, with 9 bases in the middle. CDR3 loop: CASSVRTEETQYF. CDR3 DNA sequence: TGTGCCAGCAGTGTTCGGACAGAAGAGACCCAGTACTTC.

V usage is TRBV5-5 and J usage is TRBJ2-2, with 7 positions matching TRBD1. Trimming cost V 1 base and J 2 bases; bases outside gene matches: 5. Germline V gene data show CDR1 as SGHKS and CDR2 as YYEKEE (reference sequence). CDR3 size: 16 residues. CDR3 amino acids: CASSLMGTANTGELFF. CDR3 bases: TGTGCCAGCAGCTTGATGGGGACAGCAAACACCGGGGAGCTGTTTTTT.

This clone was detected only a few times. This chain uses TRBV2 with TRBJ2-5; D not certain. The CDR3 loop spans 13 amino acids. Germline-derived CDR1 and CDR2 are SNHLY and FYNNEI. V dropped 4 bases and J dropped 2 bases, with 8 bases sitting between them. CDR3 loop: CASSGNYQETQYF. The CDR3 coding sequence is TGTGCCAGCAGTGGAAACTATCAAGAGACCCAGTACTTC.

This sequence joins TRBV23-1 and TRBJ2-3; a possible D gene is TRBD1 (6 bases). TRBV23-1 has ORF status, its function being uncertain. V lost 0 bases, J lost 6 bases, and 22 bases lay in between. The CDR3 runs 18 residues. The CDR3 DNA follows: TGCGCCAGCAGTCAATCCGGGGCAGGGGACGCCAGTAAGGATACGCAGTATTTT. Translation gives CASSQSGAGDASKDTQYF.

The chain couples TRBV10-3 to TRBJ2-5; D may be TRBD2 (6 bases). V was pared by 4 bases and J by 5 bases, with 11 bases between. The CDR3 length is 13 residues. CDR1 is ENHRY and CDR2 is SYGVKD in the germline V gene. The CDR3 DNA sequence: TGTGCCATCAGTGCTGAGGGGAGGGAGACCCAGTACTTC. The encoded protein is CAISAEGRETQYF.

V usage is TRBV5-1 and J usage is TRBJ1-4; tentative D call: TRBD1 (5 bases). Germline loops: CDR1 SGHRS, CDR2 YFSETQ. The CDR3 has 15 amino acids. Trimming took 0 bases from V and 4 from J, leaving 10 bases between them. CDR3 in DNA: TGCGCCAGCAGCTTGGAGGGGCAGAGTAATGAAAAACTGTTTTTT. This gives the protein CASSLEGQSNEKLFF.

This clone has just one count. This chain joins TRBV5-1 and TRBJ1-6, with D uncertain. The V gene's germline CDR1 is SGHRS and CDR2 YFSETQ. The CDR3 contains 18 residues. The ends were cut back, 0 bases at V and 0 bases at J, with 13 bases in the middle. The CDR3 DNA is TGCGCCAGCAGCTTGGCCGGGAGGCCGGGCTCCTATAATTCACCCCTCCACTTT. Protein: CASSLAGRPGSYNSPLHF.

The J gene is TRBJ1-2, the V gene TRBV29-1; no clear D gene. V dropped 6 bases and J dropped 5 bases, with 10 bases sitting between them. The CDR3 is 11 amino acids. CDR1 SQVTM and CDR2 ANQGSEA come from the germline V gene. CDR3: CSVRAVYGYTF. Written as DNA, the CDR3 is TGCAGCGTGAGGGCGGTATATGGCTACACCTTC.

The rearrangement uses TRBV6-1 and TRBJ2-7; perhaps TRBD1 as D (6 bases). The V end was cut by 1 base, the J end by 2 bases, with 12 bases between. Per the germline V gene, CDR1 is MNHNS and CDR2 is SASEGT. This CDR3 is built from 15 residues. In DNA form, the CDR3 reads TGTGCCAGCAGTGAAGTGTGGACAGAGCCCTACGAGCAGTACGTC. Translation gives CASSEVWTEPYEQYV.

The rearrangement uses TRBV25-1 and TRBJ2-3; no clear D. Germline V gives CDR1 MGHDK, CDR2 SYGVNS. The CDR3 spans 15 residues. Trimming pared 0 bases from V and 2 bases from J, leaving 9 bases between. CDR3 DNA: TGTGCCAGCAGTGAATATGGCAGAATCACAGATACGCAGTATTTT. This encodes CASSEYGRITDTQYF.

This clone was detected only once. CDR3 DNA: TGTGCCAGCAGCTTGAAAGCGGGGGGTAAGAACAATGAGCAGTTCTTC. Amino acid sequence: CASSLKAGGKNNEQFF. The gene calls are TRBV5-4 and TRBJ2-1; 9 positions agree with TRBD2. V shed 1 base, J shed 5 bases, and the junction held 7 bases outside the gene matches. The CDR3 totals 16 residues. Germline CDR1 reads SGHNT; CDR2 reads YYREEE (reference sequence).

The chain employs TRBV6-5 and TRBJ2-2, with D tentatively TRBD1 (5 bases). The CDR3 extends over 16 amino acids. V shed 2 bases and J shed 4 bases, with 14 bases lying between them. Germline loops: CDR1 MNHEY, CDR2 SVGAGI. The CDR3 is CASSYEAGISTGELFF. As DNA, the CDR3 is TGTGCCAGCAGTTACGAGGCAGGGATCTCCACCGGGGAGCTGTTTTTT.

The rearrangement joins TRBV9 to TRBJ2-2; D not resolved. CDR3 length: 12 residues. V was trimmed by 0 bases and J by 7 bases, leaving 4 bases between them. Germline V lookup: CDR1 SGDLS, CDR2 YYNGEE. The CDR3 reads CASSVVDGELFF. CDR3 bases: TGTGCCAGCAGCGTAGTAGACGGGGAGCTGTTTTTT.

A word on this clone: This same CDR3 is encoded by further DNA sequences in the sample. This chain's CDR3 is CASSNTGNYGYTF. The CDR3 bases are TGTGCCAGTAGTAATACAGGGAACTATGGCTACACCTTC. V is TRBV19 and J is TRBJ1-2; D possibly corresponds to TRBD1 (6 bases). Per the germline V gene, CDR1 is LNHDA and CDR2 is SQIVND (reference sequence). The V gene lost 4 bases and the J gene lost 2 bases, with 8 bases spanning the gap. This CDR3 has 13 residues.

This chain uses TRBV6-5 with TRBJ1-5; 8 nucleotides align to TRBD1. Per the germline V gene, CDR1 is MNHEY and CDR2 is SVGAGI. The CDR3 consists of 15 residues. Unmatched junction bases numbered 6, after V lost 5 bases and J lost 3 bases. CDR3 in amino acids: CASSTTGGDNQPQHF. Here the CDR3 DNA reads TGTGCCAGCAGTACTACAGGGGGAGACAATCAGCCCCAGCATTTT.

This clone was recorded once. The J gene is TRBJ1-3, the V gene TRBV19; no clear D. The V gene's germline CDR1 is LNHDA and CDR2 SQIVND (reference sequence). V shed 6 bases and J shed 0 bases, with 9 bases lying between them. The CDR3 is made up of 14 amino acids. CDR3 in DNA: TGTGCCAGTAGCCGCTCGGTCTCTGGAAACACCATATATTTT. Translation: CASSRSVSGNTIYF.

Only one count was recorded for this clone. The rearrangement joins TRBV15 to TRBJ2-2, with TRBD1 as a possible D gene (6 bases). Deletions cut 0 bases from V and 0 bases from J, with 14 bases between. Per the germline V gene, CDR1 is LNHNV and CDR2 is YYDKDF (reference sequence). The length of the CDR3 is 18 residues. CDR3 region: CATSRDQSDSANTGELFF. The DNA for the CDR3 is TGTGCCACCAGCAGAGACCAGTCGGACAGTGCGAACACCGGGGAGCTGTTTTTT.

This chain connects TRBV10-3 to TRBJ1-2; TRBD1 is a possible D gene (6 bases). The ends were cut back, 4 bases at V and 4 bases at J, with 10 bases in the middle. CDR1 ENHRY and CDR2 SYGVKD come from the germline V gene. The CDR3 has 13 residues. The CDR3 DNA is TGTGCCATCAGTGCCAGGGGCGGCTATGGCTACACCTTC. It translates to CAISARGGYGYTF.

The rearrangement joins TRBV6-5 to TRBJ2-1, with 7 positions matching TRBD2. The CDR3 runs 14 residues. Germline CDR1 MNHEY, CDR2 SVGAGI. V trimming: 8 bases; J trimming: 4 bases; junction bases outside the gene matches: 8. The CDR3 DNA follows: TGTGCCAGCCAGGCGGGAGCAACTTACAATGAGCAGTTCTTC. Protein product: CASQAGATYNEQFF.

V usage is TRBV27 and J usage is TRBJ2-7; D unclear. V lost 5 bases to trimming and J lost 3 bases, with 11 bases between them. The CDR3 spans 13 residues. Germline V lookup: CDR1 MNHEY, CDR2 SMNVEV (reference sequence). CDR3 region: CASSPTLLYEQYF. The CDR3 DNA reads as TGTGCCAGCAGTCCTACCTTGCTCTACGAGCAGTACTTC.

The chain uses TRBV5-5 and TRBJ2-5; D is unresolved. This CDR3 contains 14 residues. Trimming cost V 0 bases and J 5 bases, with 11 bases left between them. Germline V gene sequence: CDR1 SGHKS, CDR2 YYEKEE (reference sequence). The CDR3, as DNA: TGTGCCAGCAGCTTGGCCGGAGCTAGGGAGACCCAGTACTTC. This translates into CASSLAGARETQYF.

This sequence joins TRBV6-6 and TRBJ2-2, with D possibly being TRBD2 (5 bases). The V gene lost 6 bases and the J gene lost 6 bases, with 11 bases spanning the gap. The CDR3 length is 13 residues. CDR1 is MNHNY and CDR2 is SVGAGI in the germline V gene (reference sequence). The CDR3 spells CASSPTTAGELFF. DNA of the CDR3: TGTGCCAGCAGCCCGACTACCGCCGGGGAGCTGTTTTTT.

The chain joins TRBV6-4 to TRBJ1-1; perhaps TRBD1 as D (5 bases). The V end lost 4 bases, the J end lost 5 bases, and 11 bases lay between the germline ends. The CDR3 spans 13 residues. The germline CDR1 and CDR2 sequences are MRHNA and SNTAGT. The CDR3 sequence is CASSAYQGTEAFF. CDR3 sequence (DNA): TGTGCCAGCAGTGCCTATCAGGGTACTGAAGCTTTCTTT.

V and J are TRBV4-1 and TRBJ2-2, with TRBD2 matching 9 bases. The CDR3 has 15 residues. From germline, CDR1 is MGHRA and CDR2 YSYEKL. The CDR3 loop is CATLRTSDDTGELFF. The CDR3 DNA follows: TGCGCAACGCTCCGGACTAGCGATGACACCGGGGAGCTGTTTTTT.

The rearrangement links TRBV7-2 to TRBJ2-1, with a tentative D call TRBD1 (6 bases). The CDR3 totals 13 residues. Germline V gene lookup returns CDR1 SGHTA and CDR2 FQGNSA. Trimming removed 5 bases at V and 4 bases at J, with 9 bases between. CDR3 protein: CASSGQRYNEQFF. The DNA of the CDR3 is TGTGCCAGCAGCGGACAGCGTTACAATGAGCAGTTCTTC.